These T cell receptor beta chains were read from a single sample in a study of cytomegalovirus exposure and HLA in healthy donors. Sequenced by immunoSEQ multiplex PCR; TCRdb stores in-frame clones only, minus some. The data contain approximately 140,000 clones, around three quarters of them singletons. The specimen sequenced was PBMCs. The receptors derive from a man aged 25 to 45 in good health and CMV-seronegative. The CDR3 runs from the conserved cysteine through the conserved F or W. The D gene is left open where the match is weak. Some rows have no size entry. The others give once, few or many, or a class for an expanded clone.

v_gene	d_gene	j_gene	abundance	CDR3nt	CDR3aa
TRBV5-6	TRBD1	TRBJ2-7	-	TGTGCCAGCAGCCCGCAAACCTCCGGGACAGGTCCCTACGAGCAGTACTTC	CASSPQTSGTGPYEQYF
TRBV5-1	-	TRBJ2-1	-	TGCGCCAGCAGCTTGGACCGACTGCACCGGGGGAATGAGCAGTTCTTC	CASSLDRLHRGNEQFF
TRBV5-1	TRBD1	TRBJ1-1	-	TGCGCCAGCAGCCAAACGGACAGGGAAAACACTGAAGCTTTCTTT	CASSQTDRENTEAFF
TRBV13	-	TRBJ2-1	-	TGTGCCAGCAGCGTCCAACCACAGGGCTACAATGAGCAGTTCTTC	CASSVQPQGYNEQFF
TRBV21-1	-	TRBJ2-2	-	TGTGCCAGCAGCAAACGGCAGGGGGCGTTGTACACCGGGGAGCTGTTTTTT	CASSKRQGALYTGELFF
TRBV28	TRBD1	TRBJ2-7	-	TGTGCCAGCAGCCGGACAGGGTACGAGCAGTACTTC	CASSRTGYEQYF
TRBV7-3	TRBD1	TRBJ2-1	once	TGTGCCAGCAGCCCAATGACAGGGGGAAATGAGCAGTTCTTC	CASSPMTGGNEQFF
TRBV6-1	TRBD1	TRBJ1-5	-	TGTGCCAGCAGTGTCTCCGGGACAGGGAGGTCTAGCAATCAGCCCCAGCATTTT	CASSVSGTGRSSNQPQHF
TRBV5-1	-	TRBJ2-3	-	TGCGCCAGCAGGATCCTTAGCGGAAGCACAGATACGCAGTATTTT	CASRILSGSTDTQYF
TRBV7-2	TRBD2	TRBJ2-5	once	TGTGCCAGCAGCCCGTACCCTTTAGCGGGAGGGGTTGAGACCCAGTACTTC	CASSPYPLAGGVETQYF
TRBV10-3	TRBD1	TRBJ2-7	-	TGTGCCATCACCTCGACAGGGGGCTTGGTCGAGCAGTACTTC	CAITSTGGLVEQYF
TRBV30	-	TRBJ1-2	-	TGTGCCTGGAGTTTGGGGGAGGGCTATGGCTACACCTTC	CAWSLGEGYGYTF
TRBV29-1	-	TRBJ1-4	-	TGCAGCGTAAAGCGGGACACCCCCTTGGGCAAACTGTTTTTT	CSVKRDTPLGKLFF
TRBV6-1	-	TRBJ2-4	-	TGTGCCAGCAACGTGATCGCAGGGGCTCATAACATTCAGTACTTC	CASNVIAGAHNIQYF
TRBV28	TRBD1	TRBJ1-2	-	TGTGCCAGCAGTTTATCGGGACAGGGATTCGGCTACACCTTC	CASSLSGQGFGYTF
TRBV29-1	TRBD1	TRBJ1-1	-	TGCAGCGGCGTGTCGGGACAGGGGCCTATGAACACTGAAGCTTTCTTT	CSGVSGQGPMNTEAFF
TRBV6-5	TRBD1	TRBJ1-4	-	TGTGCCAGCAGTTACTCGGGGACAGGGGATGAAAAACTGTTTTTT	CASSYSGTGDEKLFF
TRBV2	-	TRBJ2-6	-	TGTGCCAGCGTTAGCGTAGCTGGGGCCAACGTCCTGACTTTC	CASVSVAGANVLTF
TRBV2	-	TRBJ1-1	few	TGTGCCAGCAGTGGGTGGCGGCCGAACACTGAAGCTTTCTTT	CASSGWRPNTEAFF
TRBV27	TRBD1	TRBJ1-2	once	TGTGCCAGCAGTACGACAGGGGGCAATGGCTACACCTTC	CASSTTGGNGYTF
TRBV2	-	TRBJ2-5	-	TGTGCCAGCAGGACAGGGAGGCAGACCCAGTACTTC	CASRTGRQTQYF
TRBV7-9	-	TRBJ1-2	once	TGTGCCAGCAGCTTAGAACAGTACTATGGCTACACCTTC	CASSLEQYYGYTF
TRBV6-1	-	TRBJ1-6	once	TGTGCCAGCAGTGAATTAGTCGGGGTGGGTTCACCCCTCCACTTT	CASSELVGVGSPLHF
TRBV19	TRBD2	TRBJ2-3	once	TGTGCCAGTAGTAGTCTTGGATCGGCGGGAGGATCTACAGATACGCAGTATTTT	CASSSLGSAGGSTDTQYF
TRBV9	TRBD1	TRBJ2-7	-	TGTGCCAGCAGCTCGACAGGGGCCGTCGCCTACGAGCAGTACTTC	CASSSTGAVAYEQYF
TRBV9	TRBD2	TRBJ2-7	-	TGTGCCAGCAGGCCCGGACTAGCGGGGGGAACCTACGAGCAGTACTTC	CASRPGLAGGTYEQYF
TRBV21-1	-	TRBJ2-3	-	TGTGCCAGCAGCAAAGTCTTGCTGGCCAGTACTACGCAGTATTTT	CASSKVLLASTTQYF
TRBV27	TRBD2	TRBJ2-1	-	TGTGCCAGCAGCTCGACTAGCGCTAGCCTTTCGTACAATGAGCAGTTCTTC	CASSSTSASLSYNEQFF
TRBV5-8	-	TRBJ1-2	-	TGTGCCGTAGTCTTAGAGGAAGCCTACACCTTC	CAVVLEEAYTF
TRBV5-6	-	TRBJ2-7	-	TGTGCCAGCAGCTTGGGTCAGGGGTGGGAGCAGTACTTC	CASSLGQGWEQYF
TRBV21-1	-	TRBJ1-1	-	TGTGCCAGCGAATCTGCCGGGGACTTGACTTGGAACACTGAAGCTTTCTTT	CASESAGDLTWNTEAFF
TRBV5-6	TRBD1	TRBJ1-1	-	TGTGCCAGCAGCATCCTGGACAGGGGGCACACTGAAGCTTTCTTT	CASSILDRGHTEAFF
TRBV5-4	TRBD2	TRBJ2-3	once	TGTGCCAGCAGCCGGACTAGCGGGGGGCTTAGCACAGATACGCAGTATTTT	CASSRTSGGLSTDTQYF
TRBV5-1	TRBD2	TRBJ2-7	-	TGCGCCAGCAGCTTGCGGCTAGCGGGCAGTTACGAGCAGTACTTC	CASSLRLAGSYEQYF
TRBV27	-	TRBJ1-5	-	TGTGCCAGCAGAGGACAGATAGATCAGCCCCAGCATTTT	CASRGQIDQPQHF
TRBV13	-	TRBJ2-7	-	TGTGCCAGCAGCTATCACAGCTACGAGCAGTACTTC	CASSYHSYEQYF
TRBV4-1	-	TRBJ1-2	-	TGCGCCAGCAGCCAAGAGGGGCCTAACCCCCGCTACACCTTC	CASSQEGPNPRYTF
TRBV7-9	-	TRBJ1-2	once	TGTGCCAGCAGCCAGAGGGATGGAGGGGACTATGGCTACACCTTC	CASSQRDGGDYGYTF
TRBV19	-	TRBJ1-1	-	TGTGCCAGTAGTATCGGAACAGGCCCCCTTCGAGGGAACACTGAAGCTTTCTTT	CASSIGTGPLRGNTEAFF
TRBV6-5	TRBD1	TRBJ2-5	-	TGTGCCAGCATGGGCCAAAGGGACAGAAAAGAGACCCAGTACTTC	CASMGQRDRKETQYF
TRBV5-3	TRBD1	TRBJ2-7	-	TGTGCCAGAAGCCCGGGACAGGGGCGCTACGAGCAGTACTTC	CARSPGQGRYEQYF
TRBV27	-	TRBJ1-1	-	TGTGCCAGCAGTTACTGGAGGAACACTGAAGCTTTCTTT	CASSYWRNTEAFF
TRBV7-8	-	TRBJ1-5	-	TGTGCCAGCAGCGGAACTCTCGGGAATCAGCCCCAGCATTTT	CASSGTLGNQPQHF